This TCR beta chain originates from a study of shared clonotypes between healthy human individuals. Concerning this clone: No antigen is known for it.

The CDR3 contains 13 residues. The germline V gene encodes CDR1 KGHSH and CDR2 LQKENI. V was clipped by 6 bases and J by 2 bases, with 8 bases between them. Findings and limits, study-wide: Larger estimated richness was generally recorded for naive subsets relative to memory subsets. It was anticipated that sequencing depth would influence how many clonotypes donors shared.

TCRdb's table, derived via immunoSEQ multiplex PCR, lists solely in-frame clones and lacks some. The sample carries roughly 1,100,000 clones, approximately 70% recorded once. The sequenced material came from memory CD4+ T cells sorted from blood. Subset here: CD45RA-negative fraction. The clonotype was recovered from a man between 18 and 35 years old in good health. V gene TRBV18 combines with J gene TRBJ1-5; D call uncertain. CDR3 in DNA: TGTGCCAGCTCGCGAGGAGGCAATCAGCCCCAGCATTTT. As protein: CASSRGGNQPQHF.